These 27 T cell receptor beta chains were all obtained from the same sample, sequenced in a study of regulatory T cells in long-lasting Graves disease. The authors built TCR beta libraries using iRepertoire HTBI primers and Arm-PCR of CDR3 regions. TCRdb reprocessed the multiplex PCR reads via MiXCR and lists one record per CDR3 protein. The profile covers hundreds of thousands of distinct CDR3 sequences, with approximately 13% appearing a single time and about 9.1% taken by the ten largest. Stated time point: newly diagnosed GD, antithyroid drugs for less than 3 months. Following extraction of RNA from PBMCs, that RNA was used to make the TCR library. Another study also made use of these data, one on T cells in Graves' hyperthyroidism and ophthalmopathy.

Sequences were derived from peripheral blood mononuclear cells (PBMCs), sampled at new diagnosis, from a patient treated with antithyroid drugs. Every receptor here comes from a man under 40 with Graves disease.

At least ten counts were recorded for this clonotype. J is TRBJ1-5 and V is TRBV19; D remains unclear. The V and J ends lost 5 bases and 5 bases respectively, with 28 bases between them. Germline values: CDR1 LNHDA, CDR2 SQIVND (reference sequence). This CDR3 contains 19 residues. CDR3 coding DNA: TGTGCCAGTAGTCCGAAACGGTTCACGAGGGTTGGAGAGTATCAGCCCCAGCATTTT. It codes for CASSPKRFTRVGEYQPQHF.

This clonotype has only a few counts. The V and J genes are TRBV19 and TRBJ2-3; 7 nucleotides agree with TRBD1. Judging by the DNA end, TRBJ2-5 fits better; the J call may be wrong. CDR1 and CDR2 from the germline V gene are LNHDA and SQIVND (reference sequence). The CDR3 is made up of 13 amino acids. CDR3 sequence (DNA): TGTGCCACCCGACAGGGATTGCAGGGGACCCAGTACTTC. Its translation: CATRQGLQGTQYF.

With respect to this clonotype: A read error is likely here: a far larger clone is one base away. The chain combines TRBV28 with TRBJ2-5, with D possibly called TRBD1 or TRBD2 (5 bases each). The germline V gene has CDR1 MDHEN and CDR2 SYDVKM. V lost 6 bases and J lost 11, with 25 bases in between. This CDR3 comprises 15 residues. DNA of the CDR3: TGTGCCAGCAGCTTTGGGGGACGAGTATACAATGAGCAGTACTTC. It specifies CASSFGGRVYNEQYF.

The sample holds a few counts of this clonotype. The V gene is TRBV30, the J gene TRBJ2-7, with TRBD2 as a possible D gene (5 bases). The V gene's germline CDR1 is GTSNPN and CDR2 SVGIG (reference sequence). The length of the CDR3 is 12 residues. V was shortened by 0 bases and J by 4 bases, with 7 bases between the two germline ends. CDR3 region: CAWSVSGYEQYF. CDR3 bases: TGTGCCTGGAGTGTATCGGGATACGAGCAGTACTTC.

This clonotype was seen just once. J is TRBJ2-5 and V is TRBV5-5; no definite D call. Germline V lookup: CDR1 SGHKS, CDR2 YYEKEE (reference sequence). This CDR3 has 13 amino acids. Trimming cost V 4 bases and J 7 bases, with 14 bases left between them. The CDR3 sequence is CASSGRRLGTQYF. The CDR3 nucleotides are TGTGCCAGCAGCGGCCGGCGGCTGGGGACCCAGTACTTC.

The V and J genes are TRBV5-4 and TRBJ2-2; possible D gene TRBD2, 6 bases. This CDR3 has 13 amino acids. Trimming stripped 5 bases from V and 10 bases from J, with 15 bases between. Germline V gene sequence: CDR1 SGHNT, CDR2 YYREEE (reference sequence). The CDR3 coding sequence is TGTGCCAGCAGAACCGGGACTCCCCCGGAGCTGTTTTTT. Residues: CASRTGTPPELFF.

The chain couples TRBV19 to TRBJ1-1, with D hard to call. CDR3 size: 13 residues. Germline CDR1 reads LNHDA; CDR2 reads SQIVND (reference sequence). V was cut by 5 bases and J by 5 bases, with 12 bases left in between. In DNA form, the CDR3 reads TGTGCCAGTAGTGCAACTCGTGGGACTGAAGCTTTCTTT. It yields the protein CASSATRGTEAFF.

This clonotype was picked up many times. A much more abundant neighbour one base away suggests this may be a read error. The rearrangement uses TRBV20-1 and TRBJ2-5, with D tentatively TRBD2 (5 bases). Germline CDR1 and CDR2: DFQATT and SNEGSKA (reference sequence). The germline V and J ends were trimmed by 5 bases and 2 bases, with 6 bases remaining between them. The CDR3 length is 11 residues. The CDR3: CSAQRQETQYF. The CDR3 DNA reads as TGCAGTGCTCAGCGGCAAGAGACCCAGTACTTC.

This clonotype has ten or more counts. The rearrangement uses TRBV5-1 and TRBJ2-7; the D gene is possibly TRBD1 (5 bases). The germline V gene has CDR1 SGHRS and CDR2 YFSETQ. The V end lost 4 bases, the J end lost 4 bases, and 9 bases lay between the germline ends. This CDR3 region has 12 residues. The CDR3 DNA reads as TGCGCCAGCAGCCCGGCAGGGTACGAGCAGTACTTC. This translates into CASSPAGYEQYF. Drawing the rest from reference TRBV5-1 and TRBJ2-7, the complete variable domain is KAGVTQTPRYLIKTRGQQVTLSCSPISGHRSVSWYQQTPGQGLQFLFEYFSETQRNKGNFPGRFSGRQFSNSRSEMNVSTLELGDSALYLCASSPAGYEQYFGPGTRLTVT.

This clonotype has more than one count but fewer than ten. The rearrangement joins TRBV11-2 to TRBJ2-5, with 7 bases fitting TRBD2. CDR3 length: 12 amino acids. V was pared by 4 bases and J by 12 bases, with 8 bases of the junction left unmatched. The germline CDR1 and CDR2 sequences are SGHAT and FQNNGV. The CDR3 loop is CASSSGGREKYF. In DNA form, the CDR3 reads TGTGCCAGCAGCTCAGGAGGGCGGGAGAAGTACTTC. Together with reference TRBV11-2 and TRBJ2-5, the CDR3 gives the full variable domain: EAGVAQSPRYKIIEKRQSVAFWCNPISGHATLYWYQQILGQGPKLLIQFQNNGVVDDSQLPKDRFSAERLKGVDSTLKIQPAKLEDSAVYLCASSSGGREKYFGPGTRLLVL.

In this sample, this clonotype turned up a few times. This sequence joins TRBV9 and TRBJ2-7; 8 bases are shared with TRBD1. The V gene's germline CDR1 is SGDLS and CDR2 YYNGEE. V lost 0 bases and J lost 5; bases outside the gene matches: 7. The CDR3 is made up of 15 amino acids. This CDR3 is CASSVGLGQGHEQYF. CDR3 DNA sequence: TGTGCCAGCAGCGTAGGTTTAGGACAGGGCCACGAGCAGTACTTC.

The CDR3 nucleotides read TGTGCCACCCTCCGAAGCAGCAGGGGAGGGGATAACCAGTACTTC. This encodes CATLRSSRGGDNQYF. The chain uses TRBV6-1 and TRBJ2-5; TRBD2 is a possible D gene (7 bases). The CDR3 totals 15 residues. In germline, CDR1 is MNHNS, CDR2 SASEGT. Deletions cut 10 bases from V and 10 bases from J, with 28 bases between.

This clonotype was detected a few times. The rearrangement uses TRBV13 and TRBJ2-1, with 10 bases lining up with TRBD2. CDR3 length: 15 residues. The ends lost 2 bases at V and 9 bases at J; junction bases unmatched: 7. Germline loops: CDR1 PRHDT, CDR2 FYEKMQ (reference sequence). The CDR3 loop reads CASSLSTSGISEQFF. DNA of the CDR3: TGTGCCAGCAGCTTATCAACTAGCGGGATTTCTGAGCAGTTCTTC. Combining the CDR3 with reference TRBV13 and TRBJ2-1 gives the whole variable domain AAGVIQSPRHLIKEKRETATLKCYPIPRHDTVYWYQQGPGQDPQFLISFYEKMQSDKGSIPDRFSAQQFSDYHSELNMSSLELGDSALYFCASSLSTSGISEQFFGPGTRLTVL.

This clonotype has more than one count but fewer than ten. J is TRBJ2-5 and V is TRBV7-9; 10 nucleotides agree with TRBD1. V was pared by 1 base and J by 4 bases, with 9 bases of the junction left unmatched. The germline CDR1 and CDR2 sequences are SEHNR and FQNEAQ (reference sequence). CDR3 size: 17 residues. The DNA of the CDR3 is TGTGCCAGCAGCTTAGGGGACAGGGGATGGGTAGGAGAGACCCAGTACTTC. It encodes CASSLGDRGWVGETQYF. The variable domain in full, completed from reference TRBV7-9 and TRBJ2-5, reads DTGVSQNPRHKITKRGQNVTFRCDPISEHNRLYWYRQTLGQGPEFLTYFQNEAQLEKSRLLSDRFSAERPKGSFSTLEIQRTEQGDSAMYLCASSLGDRGWVGETQYFGPGTRLLVL.

Ten or more counts support this clonotype. The V gene is TRBV12-3 or TRBV12-4, the J gene TRBJ1-4; unclear D gene. With 1 base removed from V and 4 bases from J, the gap between germline ends came to 4 bases. The CDR3 has 13 residues. The CDR3 loop reads CASSLDLNEKLFF. For the CDR3, the DNA is TGTGCCAGCAGTTTAGACCTTAATGAAAAACTGTTTTTT.

This clonotype has just a few counts. The CDR3 region has the DNA TGTGCCAGCAGTTCGGTGGCGGGAGTGGGGACCGGGGAGCTGTTTTTT. Translation: CASSSVAGVGTGELFF. The chain employs TRBV12-3 or TRBV12-4 and TRBJ2-2; 7 bases fit TRBD2. There are 16 residues in the CDR3. The trim removed 4 bases at V and 5 bases at J, leaving 10 bases unmatched.

This clonotype was counted a few times. The chain is built from TRBV7-9 and TRBJ1-5; D is possibly TRBD1 (6 bases). Trimming removed 4 bases at V and 4 bases at J, with 11 bases between. The V gene's germline CDR1 is SEHNR and CDR2 FQNEAQ (reference sequence). CDR3 size: 14 residues. The CDR3 region has the DNA TGTGCCAGCAGCTACGGGGGCTGGAATCAGCCCCAGCATTTT. Protein: CASSYGGWNQPQHF.

This clonotype was counted ten times or more. This sequence joins TRBV29-1 and TRBJ2-7, with 8 bases identical to TRBD2. This CDR3 contains 15 residues. Germline values: CDR1 SQVTM, CDR2 ANQGSEA. V gave up 0 bases and J gave up 4 bases; unmatched junction bases: 8. The CDR3 DNA reads as TGCAGCGTTGAAGAAATAGCGGGGAACACTTACGAGCAGTACTTC. Amino acids: CSVEEIAGNTYEQYF.

This clonotype was observed a handful of times. The V gene is TRBV27, the J gene TRBJ2-1; D ambiguous. Germline loops: CDR1 MNHEY, CDR2 SMNVEV (reference sequence). The CDR3 loop spans 14 amino acids. Trimming removed 6 bases at V and 6 bases at J, with 15 bases between. In DNA form, the CDR3 reads TGTGCCAGCAGGAGCCTTAACCTCTTCAATGAGCAGTTCTTC. Residues: CASRSLNLFNEQFF.

This clonotype was recorded many times. The V call is TRBV7-2, the J call TRBJ1-2; D is ambiguous. Trimming cost V 0 bases and J 2 bases, with 10 bases left between them. This CDR3 spans 15 amino acids. Germline loops: CDR1 SGHTA, CDR2 FQGNSA. CDR3 in DNA: TGTGCCAGCAGCTTAGCGCGGGCGGGGAACTATGGCTACACCTTC. It codes for CASSLARAGNYGYTF. The full variable domain, in which reference TRBV7-2 and TRBJ1-2 provide the parts outside the CDR3, is GAGVSQSPSNKVTEKGKDVELRCDPISGHTALYWYRQSLGQGLEFLIYFQGNSAPDKSGLPSDRFSAERTGGSVSTLTIQRTQQEDSAVYLCASSLARAGNYGYTFGSGTRLTVV.

The rearrangement links TRBV7-2 to TRBJ2-7; 9 bases map to TRBD2. This CDR3 contains 17 residues. CDR1 and CDR2 from the germline V gene are SGHTA and FQGNSA. V trimming: 4 bases; J trimming: 3 bases; junction bases outside the gene matches: 13. DNA for the CDR3: TGTGCCAGCAGCTCAAAGATCGCAGCGGGAGGATTCTACGAGCAGTACTTC. Translation: CASSSKIAAGGFYEQYF.

This chain joins TRBV25-1 and TRBJ2-3, with TRBD2 identical over 10 bases. Per the germline V gene, CDR1 is MGHDK and CDR2 is SYGVNS. V dropped 7 bases and J dropped 2; count of bases not matched to a gene: 18. The CDR3 runs to 19 residues. As DNA, the CDR3 is TGTGCCAGCACCAGACTAGCGGGCCTTCGTGGAGCCTTCACAGATACGCAGTATTTT. Amino acid sequence: CASTRLAGLRGAFTDTQYF.

V gene TRBV4-2 combines with J gene TRBJ2-2; 9 nucleotides align to TRBD2. Germline V CDR1 and CDR2: LGHNA, YNFKEQ. V shed 1 base and J 0 bases; nucleotides not matched to a gene: 6. This CDR3 region has 18 residues. This chain's CDR3 is CASSQATSGGANTGELFF. For the CDR3, the DNA is TGTGCCAGCAGCCAAGCGACTAGCGGTGGCGCGAACACCGGGGAGCTGTTTTTT.

In this sample, this clonotype turned up a few times. The chain combines TRBV5-6 with TRBJ2-1, with D unclear. Trimming removed 0 bases at V and 8 bases at J, with 12 bases between. Germline assignment: CDR1 SGHDT and CDR2 YYEEEE. The CDR3 consists of 14 residues. The DNA of the CDR3 is TGTGCCAGCAGCTTGGGCCCCGCCACAGATGAGCAGTTCTTC. As protein: CASSLGPATDEQFF.

This clonotype was found many times. This chain joins TRBV7-8 and TRBJ1-1; maybe TRBD1 (5 bases). There are 13 residues in the CDR3. Germline values: CDR1 SGHVS, CDR2 FQNEAQ. Trimming removed 4 bases at V and 3 bases at J, with 9 bases between. The CDR3 reads CASSWGRDTEAFF. The CDR3 coding sequence is TGTGCCAGCAGCTGGGGGAGGGACACTGAAGCTTTCTTT.

The chain joins TRBV5-1 to TRBJ2-1; 9 bases fit TRBD1. Germline lookup yields CDR1 SGHRS and CDR2 YFSETQ. Unmatched junction bases numbered 3, after V lost 4 bases and J lost 1 base. The CDR3 runs to 15 residues. CDR3 residues: CASSKTGGSYNEQFF. Written as DNA, the CDR3 is TGCGCCAGCAGCAAGACAGGGGGTTCCTACAATGAGCAGTTCTTC.

The rearrangement joins TRBV7-6 to TRBJ1-1, with D possibly being TRBD1 (5 bases). V lost 6 bases, J lost 4 bases, and 21 bases lay in between. CDR1 and CDR2 (germline): SGHVS, FNYEAQ. The CDR3 loop spans 16 amino acids. The CDR3: CASSPPRGPGGTEAFF. CDR3 DNA: TGTGCCAGCAGTCCTCCGCGGGGCCCGGGGGGCACTGAAGCTTTCTTT.